A single sample is the source of the 25 T cell receptor beta chains below, sequenced in a study of T cells after yellow fever vaccination. TCRdb re-called the 5' RACE reads with MiXCR, one entry per CDR3 protein. The sample lists roughly 120,000 distinct CDR3 sequences, under 8% occurring once. The sequencing used CD4+ T cells sorted from PBMCs, collected around 10 days after the first yellow fever vaccination. These receptors originate from a man in his late teens or twenties who received the YFV17D yellow fever vaccine.

There are many counts of this clonotype. The CDR3 region is CASTRLVGGADTQYF. The CDR3 DNA follows: TGTGCCAGCACTCGTCTAGTGGGGGGTGCAGATACGCAGTATTTT. The chain couples TRBV7-2 to TRBJ2-3; maybe TRBD2 (6 bases). The germline V gene has CDR1 SGHTA and CDR2 FQGNSA. Between the trimmed V and J ends, which lost 7 bases and 4 bases, there was a span of 18 bases. This CDR3 spans 15 amino acids.

A few counts support this clonotype. The chain recombines TRBV25-1 with TRBJ2-3; weak D call: TRBD2 (5 bases). This CDR3 is 13 amino acids long. Germline values: CDR1 MGHDK, CDR2 SYGVNS. The V end lost 6 bases, the J end lost 2 bases, and 9 bases lay between the germline ends. In DNA, the CDR3 is TGTGCCAGCAGGGACTGGTACACAGATACGCAGTATTTT. Amino acids: CASRDWYTDTQYF. The full variable domain, in which reference TRBV25-1 and TRBJ2-3 provide the parts outside the CDR3, is EADIYQTPRYLVIGTGKKITLECSQTMGHDKMYWYQQDPGMELHLIHYSYGVNSTEKGDLSSESTVSRIRTEHFPLTLESARPSHTSQYLCASRDWYTDTQYFGPGTRLTVL.

This clonotype occurred many times. The V and J genes are TRBV7-2 and TRBJ2-2; 9 bases line up with TRBD2. V trimming: 4 bases; J trimming: 8 bases; junction bases outside the gene matches: 5. This CDR3 contains 14 residues. Germline lookup yields CDR1 SGHTA and CDR2 FQGNSA. Written as DNA, the CDR3 is TGTGCCAGCAGCTACGCTAGCGGGGCGGGGGAGCTGTTTTTT. As protein: CASSYASGAGELFF.

This clonotype has ten or more counts. V and J are TRBV20-1 and TRBJ2-1, with 7 bases fitting TRBD2. After removal of 3 bases from V and 8 bases from J, the junction contained 10 bases not matched to a gene. CDR1 is DFQATT, CDR2 SNEGSKA, per germline (reference sequence). The CDR3 has 14 residues. The CDR3 DNA follows: TGCAGTGCTAGGCGCCCGGGACGGGGGGATGAGCAGTTCTTC. It translates to CSARRPGRGDEQFF.

V usage is TRBV10-3 and J usage is TRBJ2-7; D uncertain. This CDR3 spans 14 amino acids. V was pared by 0 bases and J by 6 bases, with 12 bases between. The V gene's germline CDR1 is ENHRY and CDR2 SYGVKD. The CDR3 DNA is TGTGCCATCAGTGAGTCGTCGAAAGGTCGCGAGCAGTACGTC. Translation: CAISESSKGREQYV.

This clonotype was detected many times. The chain couples TRBV12-5 to TRBJ2-1; D is unclear. The CDR3 has 13 amino acids. Trimming left V 5 bases short and J 4 bases short, with 9 bases between. The germline CDR1 and CDR2 sequences are LGHNT and FRNRAP. The CDR3 sequence is CASGTQSYNEQFF. The CDR3 region has the DNA TGTGCTAGTGGTACGCAGAGTTACAATGAGCAGTTCTTC.

This clonotype was observed many times. The chain links TRBV19 to TRBJ2-3, with 10 bases aligning to TRBD2. The CDR3 length is 15 residues. Trimming took 7 bases from V and 3 from J; bases not matched to a gene: 7. CDR1 is LNHDA, CDR2 SQIVND, per germline (reference sequence). CDR3 sequence (DNA): TGTGCCAGTACCCCACTAGCGGGGAGGACAGATACGCAGTATTTT. Amino acid sequence: CASTPLAGRTDTQYF.

This clonotype was detected ten times or more. V usage is TRBV9 and J usage is TRBJ2-5; weak D call: TRBD1 (5 bases). The germline V and J ends were trimmed by 4 bases and 4 bases, with 14 bases remaining between them. The CDR3 totals 14 residues. Germline V gene lookup returns CDR1 SGDLS and CDR2 YYNGEE. Here the CDR3 DNA reads TGTGCCAGCAGCCCCCGGACACGGACAGAGACCCAGTACTTC. This codes for CASSPRTRTETQYF.

The chain combines TRBV5-1 with TRBJ2-1, with D perhaps matching TRBD1 or TRBD2 (6 bases each). The CDR3 runs to 14 residues. Trimming took 9 bases from V and 9 from J, leaving 22 bases between them. The germline V gene encodes CDR1 SGHRS and CDR2 YFSETQ. CDR3 sequence reads: CATTAWGAFTEQFF. The DNA for the CDR3 is TGCGCCACGACTGCTTGGGGGGCTTTCACTGAGCAGTTCTTC.

This clonotype was recorded at least ten times. V is TRBV4-3 and J is TRBJ1-3, with D uncertain. V lost 2 bases and J 4 bases, leaving 12 bases between the germline ends. From germline, CDR1 is LGHNA and CDR2 YSLEER. CDR3 length equals 15 residues. The CDR3 region is CASSQKGGFGNTIYF. The CDR3 bases are TGCGCCAGCAGCCAAAAAGGAGGGTTCGGAAACACCATATATTTT.

The V call is TRBV24-1, the J call TRBJ2-2; TRBD1 matches at 10 bases. The CDR3 runs 15 residues. Germline V CDR1 and CDR2: KGHDR, SFDVKD. The J segment lost 6 bases and the V segment lost 4 bases, leaving 4 bases of the junction unmatched. CDR3 in DNA: TGTGCCACCAGTGACGGGGACAGGGGATCCGGGGAGCTGTTTTTT. Translating it yields CATSDGDRGSGELFF.

The table lists this clonotype with many counts. The rearrangement links TRBV11-1 to TRBJ2-3; D is uncertain. The germline CDR1 and CDR2 sequences are SGHAT and FQDESV (reference sequence). The CDR3 contains 12 residues. Trimming shortened V by 7 bases and J by 2 bases, and 7 bases separated the two germline ends. The CDR3 reads CASIGNTDTQYF. The CDR3 DNA sequence: TGTGCCAGCATCGGTAACACAGATACGCAGTATTTT.

This clonotype was observed at least ten times. The chain is built from TRBV12-3 or TRBV12-4 and TRBJ2-5, with D perhaps matching TRBD1 (5 bases). V lost 3 bases and J 7 bases, leaving 9 bases between the germline ends. This CDR3 spans 12 amino acids. The CDR3 loop reads CASSFQGLTQYF. As DNA, the CDR3 is TGTGCCAGCAGTTTTCAGGGCCTGACCCAGTACTTC.

The genes are TRBV19 and TRBJ1-6; 8 bases align to TRBD1. This CDR3 is built from 17 residues. Trimming at V came to 0 bases and at J to 8 bases, leaving 9 bases not matched to a gene. Germline V gene lookup returns CDR1 LNHDA and CDR2 SQIVND (reference sequence). CDR3 protein: CASSIEDTGTGYSPLHF. The CDR3 region has the DNA TGTGCCAGTAGTATAGAGGATACCGGGACAGGTTATTCACCCCTCCACTTT.

This clonotype was picked up many times. The rearrangement joins TRBV11-2 to TRBJ2-1; 9 nucleotides align to TRBD2. This CDR3 is built from 17 residues. Germline V gene data show CDR1 as SGHAT and CDR2 as FQNNGV. Losses at the gene ends were 0 bases for V and 10 bases for J; bases not matched to a gene: 13. CDR3 bases: TGTGCCAGCAGCTTAGAACCGGGACTAGCAGGGGCGTTAGAGCAGTTCTTC. Encoded protein: CASSLEPGLAGALEQFF.

This clonotype occurred many times. The chain recombines TRBV6-5 with TRBJ2-7; the D is unclear. The CDR3 loop spans 12 amino acids. Germline V gene data show CDR1 as MNHEY and CDR2 as SVGAGI. Between the trimmed V and J ends, which lost 2 bases and 6 bases, there was a span of 8 bases. CDR3 region: CASSYPPGEQYF. CDR3 nucleotide sequence: TGTGCCAGCAGTTACCCGCCAGGCGAGCAGTACTTC.

V gene TRBV3-1 combines with J gene TRBJ1-1; TRBD1 is a possible D gene (5 bases). Germline V gene data show CDR1 as LGHDT and CDR2 as YNNKEL (reference sequence). V dropped 0 bases and J dropped 1 base, with 24 bases sitting between them. The CDR3 extends over 20 amino acids. The CDR3, as DNA: TGTGCCAGCAGCCAAGATTTACTGGACAAAGGGATAGGAGGGAACACTGAAGCTTTCTTT. Translated: CASSQDLLDKGIGGNTEAFF.

This clonotype was picked up many times. V and J are TRBV5-1 and TRBJ2-5; D is tentatively TRBD1 or TRBD2 (5 bases each). Germline CDR1 SGHRS, CDR2 YFSETQ. The CDR3 consists of 15 residues. V lost 4 bases to trimming and J lost 4 bases, with 17 bases between them. The DNA for the CDR3 is TGCGCCAGCAGCCCCCCGGGGCAGGGAATAGAGACCCAGTACTTC. It yields the protein CASSPPGQGIETQYF.

This clonotype was counted many times. The J gene is TRBJ2-5, the V gene TRBV18; D ambiguous. The CDR3 extends over 11 amino acids. In germline, CDR1 is KGHSH, CDR2 LQKENI. V was shortened by 3 bases and J by 5 bases, with 4 bases between the two germline ends. The CDR3 protein is CASSPMETQYF. The DNA of the CDR3 is TGTGCCAGCTCACCGATGGAGACCCAGTACTTC.

This clonotype was found many times. The chain joins TRBV5-1 to TRBJ2-1; D ambiguous. CDR1 SGHRS and CDR2 YFSETQ come from the germline V gene. V dropped 4 bases and J dropped 8 bases, with 13 bases sitting between them. CDR3 length: 13 residues. CDR3 bases: TGCGCCAGCAGCCAAAATGGGTTCGATGAGCAGTTCTTC. As protein: CASSQNGFDEQFF.

Remarks on this clonotype: One junction end does not reproduce the germline sequence, and a read error may be involved. V usage is TRBV20-1 and J usage is TRBJ2-6; tentatively, D is TRBD2 (7 bases). The CDR3 has 21 amino acids. Per the germline V gene, CDR1 is DFQATT and CDR2 is SNEGSKA (reference sequence). The CDR3, as DNA: TGCTGTGCTAGAGGGGGGGGCAGGCATACCGAGGGAAGCTCTGCGGCCAACGTCCTGACTTTC. This sequence encodes CCARGGGRHTEGSSAANVLTF.

This clonotype has more than one count but fewer than ten. The chain combines TRBV12-3 or TRBV12-4 with TRBJ2-2, with TRBD2 as a possible D gene (7 bases). There are 16 residues in the CDR3. V lost 6 bases and J lost 4, with 18 bases in between. CDR3 region: CASSLGGRGSTGELFF. CDR3 nucleotides: TGTGCCAGCAGCCTAGGGGGGCGGGGGAGCACCGGGGAGCTGTTTTTT.

This clonotype was seen many times. This chain uses TRBV7-9 with TRBJ2-3, with D possibly matching TRBD2 (7 bases). In germline, CDR1 is SEHNR, CDR2 FQNEAQ (reference sequence). Trimming removed 11 bases at V and 5 bases at J, with 14 bases between. The CDR3 has 12 residues. The CDR3 DNA reads as TGTGCCGCCGGGGGGACACGAGATACGCAGTATTTT. Translated, it gives CAAGGTRDTQYF.

This clonotype appeared many times. V is TRBV2 and J is TRBJ2-1, with D possibly being TRBD1 (6 bases). This CDR3 spans 15 amino acids. CDR1 and CDR2 from the germline V gene are SNHLY and FYNNEI. The germline V and J ends were trimmed by 6 bases and 0 bases, with 12 bases remaining between them. This chain's CDR3 is CASSVQGSSYNEQFF. The CDR3 DNA sequence: TGTGCCAGCAGCGTACAGGGCAGCTCCTACAATGAGCAGTTCTTC.

The table lists this clonotype with many counts. The chain uses TRBV7-2 and TRBJ2-2; 7 bases map to TRBD1. The CDR3 spans 17 residues. Germline V gene lookup returns CDR1 SGHTA and CDR2 FQGNSA. Trimming at V came to 3 bases and at J to 2 bases, leaving 9 bases not matched to a gene. Here the CDR3 reads CASSFDVYRGNTGELFF. The DNA for the CDR3 is TGTGCCAGCAGCTTTGACGTTTACAGGGGAAACACCGGGGAGCTGTTTTTT.